The 2 T cell receptor beta chains presented below share a single source sample, sequenced in a study of blood T cells in healthy people across ages. For the second PCR, which ran for roughly 7 to 11 cycles, a sample-barcoded 5' primer and a J-beta primer mix were used. From the 5' RACE reads, TCRdb called clonotypes with MiXCR, one entry per CDR3 protein. In the table there are 800,000 to 950,000 distinct CDR3 sequences, around 48% of which are singletons. Sequenced sample: blood. The receptor set was obtained from a man aged 25-40 years in good health.

The chain has TRBV6-2 or TRBV6-3 and TRBJ2-7, with D possibly TRBD1 on 5 matching bases. The germline CDR1 and CDR2 sequences are MNHEY and SVGEGT. The CDR3 runs 14 residues. V was trimmed by 7 bases and J by 0 bases, leaving 13 bases between them. The chain's CDR3 is CASTTRQSSYEQYF. Here the CDR3 DNA reads TGTGCCAGCACAACTCGACAGAGCTCCTACGAGCAGTACTTC.

The chain carries TRBV20-1 and TRBJ1-4, with D possibly TRBD1 on 5 matching bases. The CDR3 is 12 residues long. Trimming removed 3 bases from V and 5 bases from J, with 7 bases in between. CDR1 and CDR2 (germline): DFQATT, SNEGSKA (reference sequence). DNA for the CDR3: TGCAGTGCTAGGGGACTCAATGAAAAACTGTTTTTT. Its protein is CSARGLNEKLFF.